This T cell receptor beta chain was sequenced for a study of Ad26.COV2.S vaccination and SARS-CoV-2 variants. Sequencing was performed with immunoSEQ multiplex PCR; in TCRdb, only in-frame clones are kept and a portion is missing. Of about 180,000 clones listed, around 88% are singletons. The germline V and J ends were trimmed by 0 bases and 2 bases, with 9 bases remaining between them. CDR3 length: 14 residues. Germline CDR1 reads SGDLS; CDR2 reads YYNGEE. The study's findings and limits: Vaccine and placebo recipients had comparable breadth of non-spike TCRs. Responses of T cells in total may have been underestimated by the TCR breadth and depth analyses. Greater spike-specific TCR breadth was seen in vaccine recipients than in placebo recipients. Reportedly, after vaccination the spike-specific CD8+ and CD4+ T cell responses displayed substantial breadth.

Notes on this clone: Its cognate antigen is unknown.

The sequencing used peripheral blood, collected after recovery from COVID-19. The chain is built from TRBV9 and TRBJ2-7; D ambiguous. The sequence came from a human donor who had recovered from COVID-19. The CDR3: CASSVDVLPYEQYF. The CDR3, as DNA: TGTGCCAGCAGCGTAGATGTCCTCCCCTACGAGCAGTACTTC.